The 26 T cell receptor beta chains reported below all come from one sample, sequenced in a study of blood T cell repertoires in COVID-19. TCRdb's table, derived via immunoSEQ multiplex PCR, lists solely in-frame clones and lacks some. This table holds more than 110,000 clones, about 86% found once. The sequenced material came from peripheral blood. These receptors were collected from a human donor in a cohort sampled during active COVID-19.

The chain recombines TRBV13 with TRBJ2-1; a weak D match, TRBD2 (6 bases). The CDR3 has 15 residues. Between the trimmed V and J ends, which lost 5 bases and 9 bases, there was a span of 20 bases. In germline, CDR1 is PRHDT, CDR2 FYEKMQ (reference sequence). In DNA, the CDR3 is TGTGCCAGCAGCCCCAGCCGGGCCTGGAGGGGTGAGCAGTTCTTC. Translating gives CASSPSRAWRGEQFF.

This clone was recorded only once. The V and J genes are TRBV7-6 and TRBJ1-5, with 8 bases lining up with TRBD1. Germline V lookup: CDR1 SGHVS, CDR2 FNYEAQ. Trimming took 4 bases from V and 1 from J; bases not matched to a gene: 12. CDR3 length: 18 residues. CDR3: CASSSWTGRGGSNQPQHF. The CDR3 nucleotides are TGTGCCAGCAGCTCATGGACAGGGAGGGGGGGAAGCAATCAGCCCCAGCATTTT.

The rearrangement links TRBV19 to TRBJ2-2, with D possibly being TRBD2 (5 bases). Germline loops: CDR1 LNHDA, CDR2 SQIVND (reference sequence). Trimming took off 3 bases at V and 7 bases at J, with 9 bases between the two ends. The CDR3 length is 13 residues. CDR3 amino acids: CASSMEVNGELFF. Here the CDR3 DNA reads TGTGCCAGTAGTATGGAGGTGAACGGGGAGCTGTTTTTT.

This clone was seen just once. J is TRBJ1-1 and V is TRBV2; D is undetermined. V gave up 11 bases and J gave up 0 bases, with 19 bases separating them. There are 15 residues in the CDR3. Germline V CDR1 and CDR2: SNHLY, FYNNEI. The CDR3 region is CAYLVTPGMNTEAFF. DNA for the CDR3: TGTGCCTATCTAGTCACCCCGGGGATGAACACTGAAGCTTTCTTT.

The chain uses TRBV9 and TRBJ2-1; D ambiguous. Between the trimmed V and J ends, which lost 4 bases and 4 bases, there was a span of 6 bases. CDR1 and CDR2 (germline): SGDLS, YYNGEE. The CDR3 covers 12 residues. For the CDR3, the DNA is TGTGCCAGCAGCCCCCAATACAATGAGCAGTTCTTC. Amino acid sequence: CASSPQYNEQFF.

This sequence joins TRBV9 and TRBJ2-3; D may be TRBD1 (5 bases). Trimming removed 0 bases from V and 4 bases from J, with 12 bases in between. The CDR3 totals 15 residues. The germline V gene has CDR1 SGDLS and CDR2 YYNGEE. CDR3: CASSVAGPGPDTQYF. CDR3 bases: TGTGCCAGCAGCGTAGCTGGTCCAGGGCCAGATACGCAGTATTTT. The variable domain in full, completed from reference TRBV9 and TRBJ2-3, reads DSGVTQTPKHLITATGQRVTLRCSPRSGDLSVYWYQQSLDQGLQFLIQYYNGEERAKGNILERFSAQQFPDLHSELNLSSLELGDSALYFCASSVAGPGPDTQYFGPGTRLTVL.

The chain carries TRBV28 and TRBJ2-1; 7 bases agree with TRBD2. The CDR3 sequence is 13 residues long. Germline-derived CDR1 and CDR2 are MDHEN and SYDVKM. The ends lost 2 bases at V and 12 bases at J; junction bases unmatched: 7. CDR3 sequence: CASSLPTGLSQFF. The CDR3 nucleotides read TGTGCCAGCAGTTTACCCACGGGACTATCGCAGTTCTTC.

The chain has TRBV29-1 and TRBJ2-7; TRBD1 might be the D (6 bases). Germline V gene data show CDR1 as SQVTM and CDR2 as ANQGSEA. The germline V and J ends were trimmed by 7 bases and 0 bases, with 19 bases remaining between them. The CDR3 covers 15 residues. Here the CDR3 DNA reads TGCAGCGCTGAGACAGGCCCAGTAAACTCCTACGAGCAGTACTTC. It encodes CSAETGPVNSYEQYF.

This chain connects TRBV5-1 to TRBJ1-2; 9 bases match TRBD1. The length of the CDR3 is 18 residues. CDR1 SGHRS and CDR2 YFSETQ come from the germline V gene. V trimming: 0 bases; J trimming: 3 bases; junction bases outside the gene matches: 12. The CDR3 region is CASSLGTGDTHSDYGYTF. DNA of the CDR3: TGCGCCAGCAGCTTGGGGACAGGGGATACTCACAGTGACTATGGCTACACCTTC.

The chain carries TRBV19 and TRBJ2-4, with D maybe TRBD2 (6 bases). Germline V gene lookup returns CDR1 LNHDA and CDR2 SQIVND (reference sequence). The CDR3 has 18 residues. The ends were cut back, 5 bases at V and 1 base at J, with 21 bases in the middle. As DNA, the CDR3 is TGTGCCAGTAGTTTCACCGGGAGCTCGCCAACGGCCAAAAACATTCAGTACTTC. This gives the protein CASSFTGSSPTAKNIQYF. The whole variable domain, remainder taken from reference TRBV19 and TRBJ2-4, is DGGITQSPKYLFRKEGQNVTLSCEQNLNHDAMYWYRQDPGQGLRLIYYSQIVNDFQKGDIAEGYSVSREKKESFPLTVTSAQKNPTAFYLCASSFTGSSPTAKNIQYFGAGTRLSVL.

This sequence joins TRBV18 and TRBJ2-7; TRBD2 aligns across 10 bases. Germline CDR1 and CDR2: KGHSH and LQKENI. V was pared by 3 bases and J by 2 bases, with 1 base of the junction left unmatched. The CDR3 length is 14 residues. CDR3 nucleotides: TGTGCCAGCTCACCCCTAGCGGGGGCCTACGAGCAGTACTTC. This translates into CASSPLAGAYEQYF.

This clone was found a few times. CDR3 sequence reads: CASSLTGSNQPQHF. The CDR3 nucleotides are TGTGCCAGTAGCTTGACAGGGAGCAATCAGCCCCAGCATTTT. The chain links TRBV19 to TRBJ1-5; TRBD1 matches at 7 bases. Germline CDR1 is LNHDA and CDR2 is SQIVND (reference sequence). The CDR3 spans 14 residues. The V segment lost 6 bases and the J segment 1 base; nucleotides outside the gene matches: 3.

A single count supports this clone. The V call is TRBV28, the J call TRBJ1-5; 9 bases are a match to TRBD1. The CDR3 runs to 15 residues. In germline, CDR1 is MDHEN, CDR2 SYDVKM. J lost 7 bases, V lost 5 bases, and 9 bases had no gene match. CDR3 protein: CASSGPGQGQQPQHF. The DNA for the CDR3 is TGTGCCAGCAGTGGACCGGGACAGGGACAACAGCCCCAGCATTTT.

The chain joins TRBV2 to TRBJ2-1; D possibly corresponds to TRBD2 (5 bases). Germline-derived CDR1 and CDR2 are SNHLY and FYNNEI. Between the trimmed V and J ends, which lost 6 bases and 5 bases, there was a span of 17 bases. The length of the CDR3 is 15 residues. The CDR3 nucleotides read TGTGCCAGCAGGGAGAGAAGCGGCACAAACAATGAGCAGTTCTTC. Its protein is CASRERSGTNNEQFF.

The rearrangement joins TRBV12-1 to TRBJ2-1; the tabulated D call, TRBD2, remains unverified against the DNA. TRBV12-1 is flagged as a pseudogene. The CDR3 has 14 amino acids. Here the CDR3 DNA reads TGTGCCAGCAGCCCGGGACTAGCCTACAATGAGCAGTTCTTC. Translating gives CASSPGLAYNEQFF.

The chain employs TRBV18 and TRBJ2-6, with TRBD2 matching 7 bases. CDR3 size: 15 residues. Germline V gives CDR1 KGHSH, CDR2 LQKENI. V dropped 2 bases and J dropped 2; count of bases not matched to a gene: 0. The CDR3 nucleotides read TGTGCCAGCTCACCAGGGGGGGCTGGGGCCAACGTCCTGACTTTC. Its protein is CASSPGGAGANVLTF.

This chain connects TRBV27 to TRBJ2-5; 7 bases are a match to TRBD1. J gave up 4 bases and V 5 bases, and 10 bases lay outside the gene matches. Germline lookup yields CDR1 MNHEY and CDR2 SMNVEV (reference sequence). The CDR3 has 15 amino acids. This chain's CDR3 is CASSPTGFGRETQYF. In DNA form, the CDR3 reads TGTGCCAGCAGTCCGACAGGGTTTGGGCGAGAGACCCAGTACTTC.

V and J are TRBV2 and TRBJ2-1, with 10 bases identical to TRBD2. Germline trimming cut 4 bases from V and 6 bases from J; bases unmatched to any gene: 6. The CDR3 runs to 15 residues. Germline-derived CDR1 and CDR2 are SNHLY and FYNNEI. The CDR3 sequence: CASSVERGGPNEQFF. The CDR3 DNA reads as TGTGCCAGCAGTGTTGAGCGGGGGGGCCCCAATGAGCAGTTCTTC.

For this clone: The identical CDR3 is also encoded by other nucleotide sequences in the sample. This CDR3 reads CASSRSSYNSPLHF. The CDR3 bases are TGTGCCAGCAGTCGCAGCTCCTATAATTCACCCCTCCACTTT. The chain recombines TRBV6-5 with TRBJ1-6; no clear D gene. CDR1 MNHEY and CDR2 SVGAGI come from the germline V gene. V was pared by 5 bases and J by 0 bases, with 5 bases between. The CDR3 loop spans 14 amino acids.

The chain recombines TRBV15 with TRBJ1-5; TRBD1 matches 7 bases. CDR1 and CDR2 from the germline V gene are LNHNV and YYDKDF (reference sequence). With 1 base clipped from V and 2 bases from J, the junction kept 5 bases outside the gene matches. The CDR3 totals 16 residues. CDR3 sequence (DNA): TGTGCCACCAGCAGAGCCAGGGGGGAGGGCAATCAGCCCCAGCATTTT. It translates to CATSRARGEGNQPQHF.

J is TRBJ2-3 and V is TRBV3-1 (or the pseudogene TRBV3-2); 8 bases line up with TRBD2. In germline, CDR1 is LGHDT, CDR2 YNNKEL (reference sequence). Trimming took 6 bases from V and 6 from J; bases not matched to a gene: 14. CDR3 size: 16 residues. CDR3 loop: CASSPWERGGRDTQYF. CDR3 coding DNA: TGTGCCAGCAGTCCTTGGGAACGGGGGGGCCGGGATACGCAGTATTTT.

The chain joins TRBV6-5 to TRBJ1-1; D ambiguous. V was clipped by 1 base and J by 4 bases, with 10 bases between them. Per germline, CDR1 MNHEY and CDR2 SVGAGI. CDR3 length equals 14 residues. This chain's CDR3 is CASSYLSGRTEAFF. CDR3 in DNA: TGTGCCAGCAGTTACTTATCTGGGCGCACTGAAGCTTTCTTT.

The chain uses TRBV19 and TRBJ1-2; D is ambiguous. CDR3 length equals 13 residues. The germline V and J ends were trimmed by 3 bases and 8 bases, with 13 bases remaining between them. CDR1 is LNHDA, CDR2 SQIVND, per germline (reference sequence). CDR3 residues: CASSMWGESGYTF. In nucleotides, the CDR3 is TGTGCCAGTAGTATGTGGGGAGAGTCGGGCTACACCTTC.

The chain joins TRBV18 to TRBJ2-2, with TRBD1 identical over 7 bases. This CDR3 has 18 residues. Per germline, CDR1 KGHSH and CDR2 LQKENI. V gave up 3 bases and J gave up 6 bases; unmatched junction bases: 16. CDR3 sequence (DNA): TGTGCCAGCTCACCTCTTATGAACAGGGGCGGTTTCGCCGGGGAGCTGTTTTTT. Protein: CASSPLMNRGGFAGELFF.

This clone has a handful of counts. CDR3 in amino acids: CASRRQSPGANVLTF. The CDR3 DNA sequence: TGTGCCAGCAGGCGACAGAGCCCTGGGGCCAACGTCCTGACTTTC. The V gene is TRBV6-5, the J gene TRBJ2-6; TRBD1 might be the D (5 bases). Germline values: CDR1 MNHEY, CDR2 SVGAGI. The V end was cut by 6 bases, the J end by 2 bases, with 11 bases between. The CDR3 has 15 amino acids.

As DNA, the CDR3 is TGTGCCAGCAGTTTCGGGGGGGCCGAGAACACTGAAGCTTTCTTT. Its protein product is CASSFGGAENTEAFF. V gene TRBV28 combines with J gene TRBJ1-1; a weak D match, TRBD1 (6 bases). The ends were cut back, 3 bases at V and 1 base at J, with 12 bases in the middle. CDR3 length: 15 amino acids. The germline CDR1 and CDR2 sequences are MDHEN and SYDVKM.